This T cell receptor beta chain appears in the sequencing data of a study of T cell changes during pregnancy in multiple sclerosis. TCRdb's copy holds only in-frame clones and misses some; the assay was immunoSEQ multiplex PCR. The sample carries about 64,000 clones, 96% recorded once. Source: CD8+ T cells from peripheral blood mononuclear cells, taken after pregnancy. This clonotype originated in a female donor with multiple sclerosis, enrolled in a pregnancy study.

CDR3 bases: TGTGCCAGTATGTCCGGGGGGGCCTACAATGAGCAGTTCTTC. Amino acids: CASMSGGAYNEQFF. The chain combines TRBV19 with TRBJ2-1, with 8 bases fitting TRBD2. The V gene end was trimmed by 7 bases and the J gene end by 2 bases; junction bases not matched to a gene: 4. From germline, CDR1 is LNHDA and CDR2 SQIVND (reference sequence). The CDR3 contains 14 residues.